The rows below give T cell receptor beta chains drawn from one sample of a study of post-analysis software for immune sequencing data. TCRdb reprocessed the PCR reads via MiXCR and lists one record per CDR3 protein. Among 150,000 or so distinct CDR3 sequences listed, roughly 35% were seen once. Sequences were derived from blood, sampled after autologous hematopoietic stem cell transplantation. These receptors all stem from a girl aged 5-17 years with multiple sclerosis. Each CDR3 is given with its conserved first and last residue. A D gene is named only where the DNA matches it firmly. Some rows have no size entry. The others give once, few or many, or a class for an expanded clone.

DNA | CDR3 | D | J | size | V
TGCAGTGCCCAGGACAGGGGAAAGAATTCACCCCTCCACTTT | CSAQDRGKNSPLHF | TRBD1 | TRBJ1-6 | . | TRBV20-1
TGTGCCAGCAGCCAAGTGCCGGGTGGTGAAGCTTTCTTT | CASSQVPGGEAFF | . | TRBJ1-1 | many | TRBV14
TGCAGTGGGACGGAAAGGGGCGGATTTTATGAAAAACTGTTTTTT | CSGTERGGFYEKLFF | . | TRBJ1-4 | . | TRBV20-1
TGTGCCAGCAGCTTAGCAGCCTGGAACACTGAAGCTTTCTTT | CASSLAAWNTEAFF | . | TRBJ1-1 | few | TRBV7-9
TGCGCCAGCAGCCTCACGGGAGTAGCCAAAAACATTCAGTACTTC | CASSLTGVAKNIQYF | . | TRBJ2-4 | many | TRBV4-1
TGCAGCGTTGGGATTGAGACCCAGTACTTC | CSVGIETQYF | . | TRBJ2-5 | . | TRBV29-1
TGCGCCAGCAGCTTGGGGTCCGGGACTAGCCTGGATGAGCAGTTCTTC | CASSLGSGTSLDEQFF | TRBD2 | TRBJ2-1 | few | TRBV5-1
TGTGCCAGCAGCTTAAGTGTCTCGGAGAACACAGATACGCAGTATTTT | CASSLSVSENTDTQYF | . | TRBJ2-3 | few | TRBV7-2
TGCAGTGCTAGCCCTCGGACATCGGAGGGTGGCTACACCTTC | CSASPRTSEGGYTF | . | TRBJ1-2 | once | TRBV20-1
TGTGCCAGCAGCCCCCCGGACAGGCGCCAAGAGACCCAGTACTTC | CASSPPDRRQETQYF | TRBD1 | TRBJ2-5 | . | TRBV7-9
TGCAGTGCTAGAGACTGGCGGGAGGGCACCTACAATGAGCAGTTCTTC | CSARDWREGTYNEQFF | TRBD2 | TRBJ2-1 | . | TRBV20-1
TGTGCCAGCAGTTGGGGGGGGGATGAGCAGTTCTTC | CASSWGGDEQFF | TRBD2 | TRBJ2-1 | medium-sized | TRBV12-3/TRBV12-4
TGCAGTGCTAGGTTCGAGGAGAGGAACACTGAAGCTTTCTTT | CSARFEERNTEAFF | . | TRBJ1-1 | many | TRBV20-1
TGTGCCAGTAGTATATTGCCAGGGCAAAGCACAGATACGCAGTATTTT | CASSILPGQSTDTQYF | . | TRBJ2-3 | . | TRBV19
TGCGCCAGCAGCTACGCGGGGCAAGAGACCCAGTACTTC | CASSYAGQETQYF | . | TRBJ2-5 | . | TRBV5-1
TGCAGCGTTGAAGGTCCCCCAGGGGGGTCCTACAATGAGCAGTTCTTC | CSVEGPPGGSYNEQFF | . | TRBJ2-1 | many | TRBV29-1
TGTGCCAGCAGGCGGGAAGGGCCCACCGGGGAGCTGTTTTTT | CASRREGPTGELFF | . | TRBJ2-2 | . | TRBV28
TGTGCCAGCAGTCCCGGGACAGGGGCTTACAATGAGCAGTTCTTC | CASSPGTGAYNEQFF | TRBD1 | TRBJ2-1 | . | TRBV27
TGTGCCAGCAGCTCGGACAGGGAGGAGAGCAATCAGCCCCAGCATTTT | CASSSDREESNQPQHF | TRBD1 | TRBJ1-5 | many | TRBV7-9
TGTGCCAGCAGCCGGCAGGGGAGCGGGAGGGACTACGAGCAGTACTTC | CASSRQGSGRDYEQYF | TRBD2 | TRBJ2-7 | . | TRBV7-8
TGCAGTGCTAGACCGGCCAGGGGGTTAAATAATTCACCCCTCCACTTT | CSARPARGLNNSPLHF | TRBD1 | TRBJ1-6 | . | TRBV20-1
TGCAGTGCTATGAATGAAAAACTGTTTTTT | CSAMNEKLFF | . | TRBJ1-4 | few | TRBV20-1
TGTGCCAGCAGTTTGGGCCCCGGGGGAACCAACTATGGCTACACCTTC | CASSLGPGGTNYGYTF | . | TRBJ1-2 | few | TRBV28
TGTGCCAGCAGCCCCGTTGTGAGGGCGAACACTGAAGCTTTCTTT | CASSPVVRANTEAFF | . | TRBJ1-1 | . | TRBV16
TGTGCCAGCAGATGGGACAGCAACTACGAGCAGTACTTC | CASRWDSNYEQYF | TRBD1 | TRBJ2-7 | few | TRBV6-6
TGTGCCAGCAGTTCGCGGACTAGCGGGGTCGACGAGCAGTACTTC | CASSSRTSGVDEQYF | TRBD2 | TRBJ2-7 | . | TRBV10-3
TGCGCCAGCAGCTTTGGAGGTTTTAGCTCCGAGCAGTACTTC | CASSFGGFSSEQYF | . | TRBJ2-7 | few | TRBV5-1
TGCAGCGTTGCCGGGACCGGGGACGAGCAGTACTTC | CSVAGTGDEQYF | . | TRBJ2-7 | few | TRBV29-1
TGCGCCAGCAGCTTGATTAGCGGCACAGATACGCAGTATTTT | CASSLISGTDTQYF | . | TRBJ2-3 | few | TRBV5-1
TGTGCCATCAGTGAGTCAGGACTGATGAACACTGAAGCTTTCTTT | CAISESGLMNTEAFF | . | TRBJ1-1 | . | TRBV10-3
TGTGCCAGCAGTGGGATAAGGTCGGCCGAAACGAGGGACTATGGCTACACCTTC | CASSGIRSAETRDYGYTF | . | TRBJ1-2 | . | TRBV6-1
TGTGCCACCAGCGGGACTCTAGCAACCGCCACAGATACGCAGTATTTT | CATSGTLATATDTQYF | . | TRBJ2-3 | . | TRBV15
TGTGCCAGCAGCTTAAGGGAGAGGCTCACAGATACGCAGTATTTT | CASSLRERLTDTQYF | . | TRBJ2-3 | few | TRBV13
TGTGCCAGCAGTTTGAAAGGGGTAGTCGGCTATGGCTACACCTTC | CASSLKGVVGYGYTF | . | TRBJ1-2 | . | TRBV28
TGTGCCAGCCTTATCGGGGTTTACCAAGAGACCCAGTTCTTC | CASLIGVYQETQFF | . | TRBJ2-1 | once | TRBV2
TGTGCCAGCAGCCCTCGACAGGCTCGGGACAATGAGCAGTTCTTC | CASSPRQARDNEQFF | . | TRBJ2-1 | . | TRBV7-9
TGTGCCAGCAGCGTAGGAGGTGGGGGGAGGATTGAAGAGACCCAGTACTTC | CASSVGGGGRIEETQYF | . | TRBJ2-5 | . | TRBV9
TGCAGTGCCCCCGGACAGGACCACCTCTACGAGCAGTACTTC | CSAPGQDHLYEQYF | TRBD1 | TRBJ2-7 | . | TRBV20-1
TGCGCCAGCAGCCAAGGAGGCCTAGCGGGAGTGGGTACCGGGGAGCTGTTTTTT | CASSQGGLAGVGTGELFF | TRBD2 | TRBJ2-2 | . | TRBV4-1
TGCAGTGCTAGGGAATACCCGCTGGACATTAACGAGCAGTACTTC | CSAREYPLDINEQYF | . | TRBJ2-7 | . | TRBV20-1
TGCAGCGCCAGACTAGCGGCGAACACCGGGGAGCTGTTTTTT | CSARLAANTGELFF | TRBD2 | TRBJ2-2 | . | TRBV29-1
TGTGCCAGCAGCCCAGGAACTAACTATGGCTACACCTTC | CASSPGTNYGYTF | . | TRBJ1-2 | few | TRBV6-6